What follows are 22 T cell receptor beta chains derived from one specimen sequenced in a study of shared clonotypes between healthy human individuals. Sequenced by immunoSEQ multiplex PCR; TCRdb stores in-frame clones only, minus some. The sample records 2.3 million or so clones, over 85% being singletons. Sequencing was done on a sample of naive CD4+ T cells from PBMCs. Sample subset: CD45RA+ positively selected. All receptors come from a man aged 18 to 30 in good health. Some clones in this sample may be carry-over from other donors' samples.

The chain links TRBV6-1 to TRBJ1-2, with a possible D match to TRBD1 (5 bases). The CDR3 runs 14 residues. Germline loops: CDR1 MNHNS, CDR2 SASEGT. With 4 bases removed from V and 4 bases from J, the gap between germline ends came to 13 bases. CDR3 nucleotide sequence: TGTGCCAGCAGTGTTCAGGGATTCGGCTATGGCTACACCTTC. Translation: CASSVQGFGYGYTF.

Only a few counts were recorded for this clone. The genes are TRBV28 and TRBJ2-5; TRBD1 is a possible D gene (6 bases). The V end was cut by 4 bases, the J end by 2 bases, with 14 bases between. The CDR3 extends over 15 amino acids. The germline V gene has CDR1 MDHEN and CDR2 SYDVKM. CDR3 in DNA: TGTGCCAGCAGTTCTTTAGGGACACCTCAAGAGACCCAGTACTTC. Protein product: CASSSLGTPQETQYF. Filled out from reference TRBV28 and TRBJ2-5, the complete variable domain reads DVKVTQSSRYLVKRTGEKVFLECVQDMDHENMFWYRQDPGLGLRLIYFSYDVKMKEKGDIPEGYSVSREKKERFSLILESASTNQTSMYLCASSSLGTPQETQYFGPGTRLLVL.

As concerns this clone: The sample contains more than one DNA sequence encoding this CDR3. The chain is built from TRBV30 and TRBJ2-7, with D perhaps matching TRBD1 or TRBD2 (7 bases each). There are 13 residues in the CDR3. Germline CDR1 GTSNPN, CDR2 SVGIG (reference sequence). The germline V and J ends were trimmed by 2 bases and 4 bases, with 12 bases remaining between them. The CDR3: CAWSPGGLYEQYF. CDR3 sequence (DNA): TGTGCCTGGAGTCCAGGGGGACTATACGAGCAGTACTTC.

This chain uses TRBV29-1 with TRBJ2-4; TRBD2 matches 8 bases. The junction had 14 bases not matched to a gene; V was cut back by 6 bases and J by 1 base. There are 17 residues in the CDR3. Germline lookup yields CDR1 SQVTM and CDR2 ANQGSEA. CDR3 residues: CSVNAWGGGQAKNIQYF. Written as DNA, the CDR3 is TGCAGCGTCAACGCCTGGGGCGGGGGGCAGGCCAAAAACATTCAGTACTTC.

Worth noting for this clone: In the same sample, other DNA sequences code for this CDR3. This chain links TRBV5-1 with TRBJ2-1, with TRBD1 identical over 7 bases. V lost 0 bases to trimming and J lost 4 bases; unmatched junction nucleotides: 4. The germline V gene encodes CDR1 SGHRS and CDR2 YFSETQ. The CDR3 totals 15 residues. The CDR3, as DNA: TGCGCCAGCAGCTTGGGCGGACAGGCATACAATGAGCAGTTCTTC. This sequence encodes CASSLGGQAYNEQFF.

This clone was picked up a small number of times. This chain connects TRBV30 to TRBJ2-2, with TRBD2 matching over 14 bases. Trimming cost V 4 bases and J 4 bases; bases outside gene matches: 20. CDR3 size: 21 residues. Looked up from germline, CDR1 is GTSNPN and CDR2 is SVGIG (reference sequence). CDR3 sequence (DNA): TGTGCCTGGACCCGGGACAGGTCGACTAGCGGGAGGGCCGACGTCACCGGGGAGCTGTTTTTT. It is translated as CAWTRDRSTSGRADVTGELFF.

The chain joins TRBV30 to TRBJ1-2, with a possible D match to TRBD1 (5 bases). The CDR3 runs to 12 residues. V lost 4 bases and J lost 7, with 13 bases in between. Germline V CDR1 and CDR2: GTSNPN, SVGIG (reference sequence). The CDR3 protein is CAWTRDSSGYTF. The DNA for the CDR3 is TGTGCCTGGACCCGAGACAGTTCTGGCTACACCTTC. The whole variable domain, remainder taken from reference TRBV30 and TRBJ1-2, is SQTIHQWPATLVQPVGSPLSLECTVEGTSNPNLYWYRQAAGRGLQLLFYSVGIGQISSEVPQNLSASRPQDRQFILSSKKLLLSDSGFYLCAWTRDSSGYTFGSGTRLTVV.

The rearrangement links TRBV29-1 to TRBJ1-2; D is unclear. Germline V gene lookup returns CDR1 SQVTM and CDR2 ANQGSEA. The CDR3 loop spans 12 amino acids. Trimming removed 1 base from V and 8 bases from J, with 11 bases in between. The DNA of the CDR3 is TGCAGCGTTGAAGGGACGGCGGAGGGCTACACCTTC. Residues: CSVEGTAEGYTF.

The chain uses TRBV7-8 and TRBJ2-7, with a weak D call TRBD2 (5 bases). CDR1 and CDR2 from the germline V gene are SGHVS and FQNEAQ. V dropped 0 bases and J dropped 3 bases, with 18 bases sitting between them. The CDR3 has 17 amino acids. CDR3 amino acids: CASSLAAVRVGRYEQYF. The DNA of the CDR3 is TGTGCCAGCAGCTTAGCGGCCGTGCGGGTAGGGCGCTACGAGCAGTACTTC. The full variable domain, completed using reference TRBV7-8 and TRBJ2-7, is GAGVSQSPRYKVAKRGQDVALRCDPISGHVSLFWYQQALGQGPEFLTYFQNEAQLDKSGLPSDRFFAERPEGSVSTLKIQRTQQEDSAVYLCASSLAAVRVGRYEQYFGPGTRLTVT.

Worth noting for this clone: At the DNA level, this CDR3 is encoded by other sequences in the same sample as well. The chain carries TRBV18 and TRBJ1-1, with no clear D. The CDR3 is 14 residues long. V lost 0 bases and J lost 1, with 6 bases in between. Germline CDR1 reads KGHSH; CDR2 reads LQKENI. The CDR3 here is CASSPPPGNTEAFF. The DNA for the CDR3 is TGTGCCAGCTCACCACCGCCCGGGAACACTGAAGCTTTCTTT.

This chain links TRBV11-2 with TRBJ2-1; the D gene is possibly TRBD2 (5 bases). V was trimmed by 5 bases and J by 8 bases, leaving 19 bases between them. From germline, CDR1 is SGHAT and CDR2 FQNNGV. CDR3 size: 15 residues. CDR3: CASSPLGLSPYEQFF. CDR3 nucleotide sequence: TGTGCCAGCAGCCCTCTAGGACTTAGCCCTTATGAGCAGTTCTTC.

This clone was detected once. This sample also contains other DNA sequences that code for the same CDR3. The CDR3 reads CASSLGQGRTYEQYF. The CDR3 DNA reads TGTGCCAGCAGTTTGGGACAGGGTCGTACCTACGAGCAGTACTTC. This chain uses TRBV27 with TRBJ2-7, with 9 bases fitting TRBD1. Germline V lookup: CDR1 MNHEY, CDR2 SMNVEV (reference sequence). This CDR3 spans 15 amino acids. With 3 bases clipped from V and 2 bases from J, the junction kept 5 bases outside the gene matches.

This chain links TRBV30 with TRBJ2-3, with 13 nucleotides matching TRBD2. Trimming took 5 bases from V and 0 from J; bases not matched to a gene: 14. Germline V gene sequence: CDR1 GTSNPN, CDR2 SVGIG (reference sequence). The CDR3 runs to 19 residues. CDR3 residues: CAWQIPGLAGVLSTDTQYF. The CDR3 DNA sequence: TGTGCCTGGCAAATCCCCGGACTAGCGGGAGTACTTAGCACAGATACGCAGTATTTT.

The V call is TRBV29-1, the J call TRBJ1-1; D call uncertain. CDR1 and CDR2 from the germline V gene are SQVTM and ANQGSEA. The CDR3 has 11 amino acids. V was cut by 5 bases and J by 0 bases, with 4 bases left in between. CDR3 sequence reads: CSVKMNTEAFF. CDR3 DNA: TGCAGCGTTAAGATGAACACTGAAGCTTTCTTT.

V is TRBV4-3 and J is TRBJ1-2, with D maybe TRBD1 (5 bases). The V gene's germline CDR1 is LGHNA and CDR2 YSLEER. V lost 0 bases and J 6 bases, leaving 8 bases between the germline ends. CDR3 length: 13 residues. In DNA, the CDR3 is TGCGCCAGCAGCCAAGATAGGGGCAATGGCTACACCTTC. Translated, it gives CASSQDRGNGYTF.

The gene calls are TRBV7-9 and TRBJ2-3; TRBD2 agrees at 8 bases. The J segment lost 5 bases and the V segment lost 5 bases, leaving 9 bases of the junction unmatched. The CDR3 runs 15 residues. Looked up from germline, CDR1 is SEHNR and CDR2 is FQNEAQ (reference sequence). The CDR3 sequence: CASSHHGAGGDTQYF. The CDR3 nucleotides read TGTGCCAGCAGCCACCACGGGGCGGGGGGAGATACGCAGTATTTT.

CDR3 loop: CASSLELGVGPYEQYF. The CDR3, as DNA: TGCGCCAGCAGCTTGGAACTAGGAGTAGGTCCCTACGAGCAGTACTTC. This chain uses TRBV5-1 with TRBJ2-7; D may be TRBD2 (5 bases). There are 16 residues in the CDR3. CDR1 and CDR2 (germline): SGHRS, YFSETQ. Trimming stripped 0 bases from V and 2 bases from J, with 15 bases between.

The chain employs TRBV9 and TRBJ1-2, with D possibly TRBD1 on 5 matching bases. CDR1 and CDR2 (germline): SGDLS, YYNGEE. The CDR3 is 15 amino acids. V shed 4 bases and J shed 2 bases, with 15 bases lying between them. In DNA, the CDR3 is TGTGCCAGCAGCCCTACCCTGGGGGGGAACTATGGCTACACCTTC. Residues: CASSPTLGGNYGYTF.

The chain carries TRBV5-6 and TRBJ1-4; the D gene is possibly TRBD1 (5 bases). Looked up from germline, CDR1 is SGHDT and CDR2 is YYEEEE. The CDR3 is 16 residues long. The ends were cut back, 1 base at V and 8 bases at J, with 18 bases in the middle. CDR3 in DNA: TGTGCCAGCAGCTTGTACGGGAGGGGAATGGGGGAAAAACTGTTTTTT. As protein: CASSLYGRGMGEKLFF. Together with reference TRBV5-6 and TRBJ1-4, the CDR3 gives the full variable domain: DAGVTQSPTHLIKTRGQQVTLRCSPKSGHDTVSWYQQALGQGPQFIFQYYEEEERQRGNFPDRFSGHQFPNYSSELNVNALLLGDSALYLCASSLYGRGMGEKLFFGSGTQLSVL.

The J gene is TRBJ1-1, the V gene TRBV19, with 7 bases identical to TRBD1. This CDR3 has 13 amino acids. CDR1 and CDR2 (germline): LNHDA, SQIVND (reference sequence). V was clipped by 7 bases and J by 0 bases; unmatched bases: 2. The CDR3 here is CASMDRMNTEAFF. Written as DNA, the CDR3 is TGTGCCAGTATGGACAGGATGAACACTGAAGCTTTCTTT.

The chain's CDR3 is CASSEAPVSAYEQYF. CDR3 DNA sequence: TGTGCCAGCAGTGAAGCCCCCGTTTCCGCCTACGAGCAGTACTTC. The V and J genes are TRBV2 and TRBJ2-7; D unclear. This CDR3 comprises 15 residues. Looked up from germline, CDR1 is SNHLY and CDR2 is FYNNEI. The V end lost 0 bases, the J end lost 2 bases, and 11 bases lay between the germline ends.

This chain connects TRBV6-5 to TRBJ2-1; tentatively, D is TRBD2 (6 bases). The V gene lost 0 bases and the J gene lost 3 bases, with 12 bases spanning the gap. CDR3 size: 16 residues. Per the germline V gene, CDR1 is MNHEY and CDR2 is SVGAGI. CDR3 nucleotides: TGTGCCAGCAGTTACTCTCAGGGAGGCTACTACAATGAGCAGTTCTTC. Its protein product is CASSYSQGGYYNEQFF.